The present entry profiles one T cell receptor beta chain with its context. The source of the sample is a study of cytomegalovirus exposure and HLA in healthy donors. It was with 60 Vbeta and 13 Jbeta primers that the PCR ran. Some clones are missing from TCRdb's copy, which holds only in-frame ones; the method was immunoSEQ multiplex PCR. The repertoire has roughly 150,000 clones, over 60% of them found once; the top ten carry around 2%. V gave up 0 bases and J gave up 8 bases, with 13 bases separating them. The germline gives CDR1 MNHEY, CDR2 SVGAGI. This CDR3 comprises 14 residues. The sequence derives from a man between 25 and 39 years old in good health and CMV-seronegative. Sequencing was performed on PBMCs. This chain uses TRBV6-5 with TRBJ1-1; D unresolved. CDR3 coding DNA: TGTGCCAGCAGTTACTCGGCCGGGAGACTAGAAGCTTTCTTT. Encoded protein: CASSYSAGRLEAFF.